The 3 T cell receptor beta chains below come from one sample, sequenced in a study of T cell responses to AZD1222 COVID-19 vaccine. TCRdb keeps only in-frame clones here, not all; method: immunoSEQ multiplex PCR. The sample has around 140,000 clones, more than 85% seen once. Sequenced here: peripheral blood, sampled after recovery from COVID-19. The source is an adult who had recovered from COVID-19.

This clone has more than one count but fewer than ten. V usage is TRBV7-4 and J usage is TRBJ1-1, with D hard to call. CDR1 is SGHVT and CDR2 is SQSDAQ in the germline V gene. Trimming took 6 bases from V and 0 from J, leaving 8 bases between them. This CDR3 comprises 13 residues. CDR3: CASSPRMNTEAFF. The CDR3 DNA sequence: TGTGCCAGCAGTCCCCGGATGAACACTGAAGCTTTCTTT.

The rearrangement joins TRBV14 to TRBJ2-7; D remains unclear. V was trimmed by 0 bases and J by 6 bases, leaving 9 bases between them. The CDR3 has 13 residues. Per germline, CDR1 SGHDN and CDR2 FVKESK. CDR3: CASSQDWSTEQYF. The DNA for the CDR3 is TGTGCCAGCAGCCAAGATTGGAGCACCGAGCAGTACTTC.

Written as DNA, the CDR3 is TGTGCCTTCGCCGGGACTGCACCCTACGAGCAGTACTTC. Translating gives CAFAGTAPYEQYF. This chain joins TRBV30 and TRBJ2-7, with D maybe TRBD2 (6 bases). The CDR3 loop spans 13 amino acids. With 7 bases removed from V and 2 bases from J, the gap between germline ends came to 15 bases. Germline lookup yields CDR1 GTSNPN and CDR2 SVGIG (reference sequence).